The 30 T cell receptor beta chains listed next were all sequenced from one sample in a study of regulatory T cells in long-lasting Graves disease. Sample time point: newly diagnosed GD, antithyroid drugs for less than 3 months. With RNA extracted from PBMCs as input, the TCR library was made. Building the TCR beta libraries relied on iRepertoire HTBI primers, and CDR3 regions underwent Arm-PCR. TCRdb re-called the multiplex PCR reads through MiXCR, storing one row per CDR3 protein. The table includes about 440,000 distinct CDR3 sequences, more than 12% detected once. These sequences were also reported in another study, on T cells in Graves' hyperthyroidism and ophthalmopathy.

The sequencing here drew on peripheral blood mononuclear cells (PBMCs), taken at new diagnosis, from a patient treated with antithyroid drugs. These receptors were collected from a woman in her twenties or thirties with Graves disease.

In regard to this clonotype: A much larger clone lies one base from this, so it may be a read error. The rearrangement links TRBV2 to TRBJ2-1; TRBD2 aligns across 8 bases. Germline loops: CDR1 SNHLY, CDR2 FYNNEI. This CDR3 is built from 15 residues. The CDR3 spells CTSSLAGVFYNEQFF. The CDR3 DNA follows: TGTACCAGCAGTCTAGCGGGCGTTTTCTACAATGAGCAGTTCTTC. The full variable domain, its missing parts supplied by reference TRBV2 and TRBJ2-1, is EPEVTQTPSHQVTQMGQEVILRCVPISNHLYFYWYRQILGQKVEFLVSFYNNEISEKSEIFDDQFSVERPDGSNFTLKIRSTKLEDSAMYFCTSSLAGVFYNEQFFGPGTRLTVL.

This clonotype occurred many times. The CDR3 DNA sequence: TGTGCCACCAGTGACAAAGACAGGGGTTTCACTGAAGCTTTCTTT. This translates into CATSDKDRGFTEAFF. V is TRBV24-1 and J is TRBJ1-1; the match to TRBD1 covers 8 bases. Germline-derived CDR1 and CDR2 are KGHDR and SFDVKD. The CDR3 spans 15 residues. The V segment lost 4 bases and the J segment 4 bases; nucleotides outside the gene matches: 7.

This clonotype has at least ten counts. The chain employs TRBV29-1 and TRBJ2-7; no clear D. V was trimmed by 3 bases and J by 6 bases, leaving 9 bases between them. This CDR3 spans 11 amino acids. Germline CDR1 SQVTM, CDR2 ANQGSEA. In nucleotides, the CDR3 is TGCAGCGTTGACAGGCAAGGCGAGCAGTACTTC. Translating it yields CSVDRQGEQYF.

This clonotype was picked up many times. The J gene is TRBJ1-1, the V gene TRBV11-3, with D uncertain. V lost 0 bases and J 2 bases, leaving 19 bases between the germline ends. From germline, CDR1 is SGHNT and CDR2 YENEEA. This CDR3 has 18 amino acids. DNA for the CDR3: TGTGCCAGCAGCTTAGATATGAGACGGGGAGGGAGCAACACTGAAGCTTTCTTT. It yields the protein CASSLDMRRGGSNTEAFF. The whole variable domain, filled in from reference TRBV11-3 and TRBJ1-1, reads EAGVVQSPRYKIIEKKQPVAFWCNPISGHNTLYWYLQNLGQGPELLIRYENEEAVDDSQLPKDRFSAERLKGVDSTLKIQPAELGDSAVYLCASSLDMRRGGSNTEAFFGQGTRLTVV.

The table lists this clonotype with many counts. The rearrangement joins TRBV12-3 or TRBV12-4 to TRBJ1-1; 7 bases fit TRBD1. Losses at the gene ends were 3 bases for V and 10 bases for J; bases not matched to a gene: 11. The CDR3 has 14 residues. CDR3 DNA: TGTGCCAGCAGTTTGGACCAAGGGGGCATGAGAGCTTTCTTT. Its protein product is CASSLDQGGMRAFF.

As to this clonotype: A junction boundary mismatches the germline segment, possibly from a read error. The chain recombines TRBV11-2 with TRBJ2-5, with unresolved D. From germline, CDR1 is SGHAT and CDR2 FQNNGV. The CDR3 length is 13 residues. CDR3: CASSLENGGTQYF. DNA of the CDR3: TGTGCCAGCAGCCTAGAAAACGGTGGGACCCAGTACTTC.

This clonotype appeared many times. The V and J genes are TRBV15 and TRBJ1-2; TRBD1 matches 7 bases. Germline CDR1 and CDR2: LNHNV and YYDKDF (reference sequence). The CDR3 is made up of 16 amino acids. Losses at the gene ends were 0 bases for V and 4 bases for J; bases not matched to a gene: 8. The CDR3 loop reads CATSRDVGDRLYGYTF. CDR3 in DNA: TGTGCCACCAGCAGAGATGTAGGGGACAGACTCTATGGCTACACCTTC.

The chain links TRBV6-4 to TRBJ1-6, with no clear D. CDR3 length: 13 residues. The germline V gene has CDR1 MRHNA and CDR2 SNTAGT. The ends were cut back, 2 bases at V and 4 bases at J, with 3 bases in the middle. CDR3 bases: TGTGCCAGCAGTGACAGTTATAATTCACCCCTCCACTTT. This encodes CASSDSYNSPLHF.

The chain uses TRBV20-1 and TRBJ2-1, with D hard to call. Trimming took 4 bases from V and 0 from J, leaving 10 bases between them. Germline loops: CDR1 DFQATT, CDR2 SNEGSKA (reference sequence). This CDR3 has 14 residues. CDR3 bases: TGCAGTGCTATTCGGCAGTTCTCCTACAATGAGCAGTTCTTC. Its protein product is CSAIRQFSYNEQFF.

Many counts were recorded for this clonotype. The chain combines TRBV4-1 with TRBJ1-2; a possible D gene is TRBD1 (5 bases). V lost 1 base, J lost 1 base, and 7 bases lay in between. Germline V gene data show CDR1 as MGHRA and CDR2 as YSYEKL. The CDR3 covers 14 residues. The DNA of the CDR3 is TGCGCCAGCAGCCAAGGGGGCCTTAACTATGGCTACACCTTC. Its translation is CASSQGGLNYGYTF.

This clonotype was detected many times. This chain uses TRBV12-3 or TRBV12-4 with TRBJ1-4; 9 nucleotides line up with TRBD1. After removal of 7 bases from V and 8 bases from J, the junction contained 11 bases not matched to a gene. The CDR3 is 15 residues long. Written as DNA, the CDR3 is TGTGCCAGCAAACTGACAGGGGGAGGAGGCGAAAAACTGTTTTTT. Its translation is CASKLTGGGGEKLFF.

In this sample, this clonotype turned up many times. The rearrangement links TRBV5-1 to TRBJ2-1, with TRBD2 matching over 7 bases. The CDR3 is made up of 14 amino acids. Germline loops: CDR1 SGHRS, CDR2 YFSETQ. J gave up 9 bases and V 3 bases, and 9 bases lay outside the gene matches. The CDR3, as DNA: TGCGCCAGCAGCTCTGGAGGGGACTATGCTGAGCAGTTCTTC. Translating it yields CASSSGGDYAEQFF.

On this clonotype itself: A much larger clone is a single base away; this may be a read error. This sequence joins TRBV20-1 and TRBJ2-1; D is perhaps TRBD2 (5 bases). The V end was cut by 6 bases, the J end by 0 bases, with 18 bases between. The CDR3 length is 16 residues. CDR1 and CDR2 (germline): DFQATT, SNEGSKA (reference sequence). CDR3 sequence: CSASKRLQSSYNEQFF. The CDR3, as DNA: TGCAGTGCGTCTAAGAGACTACAAAGCTCCTACAATGAGCAGTTCTTC.

The rearrangement joins TRBV11-3 to TRBJ2-1; 10 bases are a match to TRBD2. The CDR3 has 15 residues. Germline CDR1 reads SGHNT; CDR2 reads YENEEA. V dropped 4 bases and J dropped 7; count of bases not matched to a gene: 7. The CDR3 here is CASSSSSGSGNEQFF. The CDR3 nucleotides are TGTGCCAGCAGCTCCTCTAGCGGGAGCGGGAATGAGCAGTTCTTC.

This clonotype showed up many times. The chain joins TRBV7-2 to TRBJ2-1; 10 bases map to TRBD2. Germline V gene data show CDR1 as SGHTA and CDR2 as FQGNSA. CDR3 length: 15 amino acids. V was clipped by 5 bases and J by 3 bases; unmatched bases: 4. CDR3 region: CASSITSGNYNEQFF. The CDR3 bases are TGTGCCAGCAGCATCACTAGCGGGAACTACAATGAGCAGTTCTTC.

This clonotype showed up many times. This chain joins TRBV27 and TRBJ2-1; a possible D gene is TRBD1 (5 bases). Germline V gene data show CDR1 as MNHEY and CDR2 as SMNVEV (reference sequence). This CDR3 region has 17 residues. Trimming cost V 0 bases and J 8 bases, with 20 bases left between them. CDR3 DNA sequence: TGTGCCAGCAGTTTATCAGGACCAGGGTTACCTTTTGATGAGCAGTTCTTC. Its protein is CASSLSGPGLPFDEQFF.

This clonotype occurred many times. This sequence joins TRBV6-5 and TRBJ2-5; D is possibly TRBD1 (6 bases). The CDR3 is made up of 17 amino acids. V was cut by 2 bases and J by 2 bases, with 18 bases left in between. Germline loops: CDR1 MNHEY, CDR2 SVGAGI. The CDR3 DNA reads as TGTGCCAGCAGTTACGCCCCCACAGGGCTACCACAAGAGACCCAGTACTTC. Translated: CASSYAPTGLPQETQYF.

This clonotype has a handful of counts. For the CDR3, the DNA is TGTGCCTCCACAACACTCCAGGGGGTGGTCACTGAAGCTTTCTTT. Translating gives CASTTLQGVVTEAFF. V usage is TRBV12-3 or TRBV12-4 and J usage is TRBJ1-1; 7 bases are a match to TRBD1. CDR3 length equals 15 residues. J lost 4 bases, V lost 11 bases, and 16 bases had no gene match.

At least ten counts were recorded for this clonotype. The CDR3 loop reads CASSGTSGSGGPYEQYF. The DNA for the CDR3 is TGTGCCAGCAGCGGGACTAGCGGGAGCGGTGGCCCCTACGAGCAGTACTTC. The J gene is TRBJ2-7, the V gene TRBV7-9; 14 bases match TRBD2. Germline assignment: CDR1 SEHNR and CDR2 FQNEAQ (reference sequence). V shed 5 bases and J 2 bases; nucleotides not matched to a gene: 8. CDR3 length: 17 amino acids.

This clonotype was observed a few times. The genes are TRBV7-8 and TRBJ2-6; D call uncertain. CDR3 length equals 15 residues. Germline CDR1 SGHVS, CDR2 FQNEAQ. V lost 0 bases and J lost 0, with 3 bases in between. The CDR3 nucleotides are TGTGCCAGCAGCTTAGCATCCTCTGGGGCCAACGTCCTGACTTTC. It translates to CASSLASSGANVLTF.

This clonotype was seen repeatedly, ten times or more. CDR3 coding DNA: TGCAGCGTTGAAGGGGCGGGCGGGAATGAGCAGTTCTTC. This translates into CSVEGAGGNEQFF. The chain has TRBV29-1 and TRBJ2-1; weak D call: TRBD2 (5 bases). The CDR3 is 13 residues long. The V and J ends lost 1 base and 7 bases respectively, with 11 bases between them. Germline V CDR1 and CDR2: SQVTM, ANQGSEA.

In this sample, this clonotype turned up a few times. The gene calls are TRBV4-1 and TRBJ2-5, with unresolved D. The CDR3 covers 14 residues. The V end was cut by 0 bases, the J end by 5 bases, with 10 bases between. Looked up from germline, CDR1 is MGHRA and CDR2 is YSYEKL. CDR3 in DNA: TGCGCCAGCAGCCAAGATGAGGCTGTTGAGACCCAGTACTTC. Amino acid sequence: CASSQDEAVETQYF.

To note about this clonotype: A single base separates this from a much larger clone, so it may be a read error. The CDR3 protein is CASSYSAQGYSGSEAVTDTQHF. Here the CDR3 DNA reads TGTGCCAGCAGTTACTCAGCCCAGGGCTATAGCGGGAGTGAGGCTGTGACAGATACGCAGCATTTT. The chain recombines TRBV12-3 or TRBV12-4 with TRBJ2-3; possibly TRBD1 for D (5 bases). The J call may be in error: the DNA end matches TRBJ1-5 better. The CDR3 contains 22 residues.

There are many counts of this clonotype. The chain links TRBV18 to TRBJ2-2; 13 bases match TRBD2. The V gene's germline CDR1 is KGHSH and CDR2 LQKENI. V lost 0 bases to trimming and J lost 6 bases; unmatched junction nucleotides: 1. The CDR3 runs to 16 residues. CDR3 nucleotide sequence: TGTGCCAGCTCACCACCGGGACTAGCGGGACCCGGGGAGCTGTTTTTT. This gives the protein CASSPPGLAGPGELFF.

This clonotype was detected many times. The J gene is TRBJ2-1, the V gene TRBV5-5; the D gene is possibly TRBD2 (7 bases). This CDR3 is built from 17 residues. V was cut by 3 bases and J by 6 bases, with 22 bases left in between. Per germline, CDR1 SGHKS and CDR2 YYEKEE (reference sequence). The CDR3 region has the DNA TGTGCCAGCAGCTCCTTGAAGGGGGGCGGGAGTTTCAATGAGCAGTTCTTC. Protein: CASSSLKGGGSFNEQFF.

This clonotype was seen at least ten times. V usage is TRBV20-1 and J usage is TRBJ2-7; tentative D call: TRBD1 (6 bases). CDR1 DFQATT and CDR2 SNEGSKA come from the germline V gene (reference sequence). The germline V and J ends were trimmed by 3 bases and 2 bases, with 14 bases remaining between them. This CDR3 has 14 amino acids. The CDR3 nucleotides are TGCAGTGCTAGTCGTCTGGGACAACCCTACGAGCAGTACTTC. Translating it yields CSASRLGQPYEQYF.

This clonotype was counted a few times. The DNA for the CDR3 is TGTGCCAGCATCCCGACTAGCGGGAGAAGGGAGACCCAGTACTTC. Protein product: CASIPTSGRRETQYF. V gene TRBV12-3 or TRBV12-4 combines with J gene TRBJ2-5; 12 bases fit TRBD2. J was trimmed by 5 bases and V by 7 bases; bases with no gene match: 8. CDR3 length equals 15 residues.

This clonotype was recorded at least ten times. This chain links TRBV7-3 with TRBJ2-3; D is ambiguous. The V gene lost 5 bases and the J gene lost 5 bases, with 11 bases spanning the gap. Germline-derived CDR1 and CDR2 are SGHTA and FQGTGA. The CDR3 covers 13 residues. CDR3 residues: CASSPNPGDTQYF. As DNA, the CDR3 is TGTGCCAGCAGCCCCAACCCGGGAGATACGCAGTATTTT.

This chain links TRBV5-4 with TRBJ2-1; TRBD1 matches at 11 bases. The CDR3 covers 15 residues. Trimming removed 1 base from V and 6 bases from J; junction bases left unmatched: 3. Germline V lookup: CDR1 SGHNT, CDR2 YYREEE (reference sequence). The CDR3 DNA sequence: TGTGCCAGCAGCTTGAGGACAGGGGGCATCAATGAGCAGTTCTTC. It codes for CASSLRTGGINEQFF.

Many counts were recorded for this clonotype. V is TRBV20-1 and J is TRBJ1-6; D is unclear. V was cut by 6 bases and J by 8 bases, with 11 bases left in between. The CDR3 is 12 amino acids. Per germline, CDR1 DFQATT and CDR2 SNEGSKA (reference sequence). CDR3 nucleotide sequence: TGCAGTGCCTCCCACTTAGATTCACCCCTCCACTTT. This encodes CSASHLDSPLHF.